A single sample gave rise to the 25 T cell receptor beta chains below, sequenced in a study of control samples from healthy donors and cancer patients. Assay used: immunoSEQ multiplex PCR; TCRdb lists only in-frame clones, some missing. This sample has some 120,000 clones; roughly 92% occur once, and the top ten carry roughly 2.5%. The specimen was blood. Every receptor here comes from a man aged 30 to 45 in good health.

The V call is TRBV28, the J call TRBJ1-3; maybe TRBD1 (5 bases). This CDR3 contains 15 residues. The germline V gene has CDR1 MDHEN and CDR2 SYDVKM. V lost 2 bases to trimming and J lost 0 bases, with 8 bases between them. CDR3 loop: CASSLGQGSGNTIYF. DNA of the CDR3: TGTGCCAGCAGTTTAGGGCAGGGCTCTGGAAACACCATATATTTT.

CDR3 in amino acids: CASSRGTGVTGNTIYF. Here the CDR3 DNA reads TGTGCCAGCAGTCGCGGGACAGGGGTGACTGGAAACACCATATATTTT. The rearrangement joins TRBV6-6 to TRBJ1-3; TRBD1 aligns across 10 bases. V lost 5 bases and J lost 2; bases outside the gene matches: 6. Germline V CDR1 and CDR2: MNHNY, SVGAGI (reference sequence). The CDR3 length is 16 residues.

The chain joins TRBV27 to TRBJ2-1; no clear D. The germline CDR1 and CDR2 sequences are MNHEY and SMNVEV (reference sequence). The V gene lost 6 bases and the J gene lost 8 bases, with 11 bases spanning the gap. The CDR3 extends over 12 amino acids. The CDR3 sequence: CASRPLSDEQFF. CDR3 nucleotide sequence: TGTGCCAGCAGACCGCTCAGCGATGAGCAGTTCTTC.

The chain employs TRBV5-1 and TRBJ1-2, with a possible D match to TRBD1 (6 bases). Germline loops: CDR1 SGHRS, CDR2 YFSETQ. The V and J ends lost 4 bases and 4 bases respectively, with 11 bases between them. CDR3 length: 13 amino acids. The CDR3 sequence: CASSPETGYGYTF. As DNA, the CDR3 is TGCGCCAGCAGCCCGGAGACAGGCTATGGCTACACCTTC.

This chain connects TRBV7-2 to TRBJ1-1; D gene uncertain. The germline V and J ends were trimmed by 3 bases and 1 base, with 6 bases remaining between them. Germline-derived CDR1 and CDR2 are SGHTA and FQGNSA. This CDR3 region has 13 residues. CDR3 in DNA: TGTGCCAGCAGCTTGAGGTCGAACACTGAAGCTTTCTTT. This gives the protein CASSLRSNTEAFF.

This chain joins TRBV28 and TRBJ1-6, with TRBD1 identical over 7 bases. Germline V CDR1 and CDR2: MDHEN, SYDVKM. This CDR3 contains 13 residues. Germline trimming cut 10 bases from V and 8 bases from J; bases unmatched to any gene: 8. CDR3: CATYRDSYSPLHF. As DNA, the CDR3 is TGTGCCACCTACCGGGACAGTTATTCACCCCTCCACTTT. The whole variable domain, remainder taken from reference TRBV28 and TRBJ1-6, is DVKVTQSSRYLVKRTGEKVFLECVQDMDHENMFWYRQDPGLGLRLIYFSYDVKMKEKGDIPEGYSVSREKKERFSLILESASTNQTSMYLCATYRDSYSPLHFGNGTRLTVT.

The chain combines TRBV10-2 with TRBJ1-1; D gene uncertain. Trimming pared 2 bases from V and 0 bases from J, leaving 7 bases between. The CDR3 extends over 14 amino acids. Germline V CDR1 and CDR2: WSHSY, SAAADI. The chain's CDR3 is CASSEGVLNTEAFF. CDR3 DNA: TGCGCCAGCAGTGAGGGGGTTTTGAACACTGAAGCTTTCTTT.

Worth noting for this clone: Other nucleotide sequences from this sample produce the same CDR3. This sequence joins TRBV9 and TRBJ1-1; no firm D call. Trimming shortened V by 0 bases and J by 4 bases, and 4 bases separated the two germline ends. CDR3 size: 12 residues. Germline CDR1 and CDR2: SGDLS and YYNGEE. DNA for the CDR3: TGTGCCAGCAGCGTAGGGGGCACTGAAGCTTTCTTT. It yields the protein CASSVGGTEAFF.

This clone was picked up one time. J is TRBJ2-1 and V is TRBV5-4; D remains unclear. The V gene's germline CDR1 is SGHNT and CDR2 YYREEE (reference sequence). The length of the CDR3 is 11 residues. Trimming pared 1 base from V and 7 bases from J, leaving 3 bases between. The CDR3 DNA reads as TGTGCCAGCAGCTTGAGGAATGAGCAGTTCTTC. Encoded protein: CASSLRNEQFF.

The V gene is TRBV29-1, the J gene TRBJ1-2; no clear D. Trimming shortened V by 4 bases and J by 0 bases, and 15 bases separated the two germline ends. CDR3 length: 15 residues. Germline CDR1 reads SQVTM; CDR2 reads ANQGSEA. The CDR3 here is CSVGSGIRPNYGYTF. The CDR3 region has the DNA TGCAGCGTTGGGTCGGGGATTCGTCCTAACTATGGCTACACCTTC.

V gene TRBV9 combines with J gene TRBJ1-2, with D perhaps matching TRBD1 (6 bases). Deletions cut 3 bases from V and 4 bases from J, with 25 bases between. The CDR3 length is 18 residues. From germline, CDR1 is SGDLS and CDR2 YYNGEE. The CDR3: CASSGTGTPNKGGYGYTF. The CDR3 DNA reads TGTGCCAGCAGCGGCACCGGGACCCCAAACAAGGGGGGCTATGGCTACACCTTC.

This clone was seen once. This chain joins TRBV4-1 and TRBJ1-1; D is unresolved. Trimming pared 4 bases from V and 3 bases from J, leaving 12 bases between. Germline CDR1 reads MGHRA; CDR2 reads YSYEKL. The CDR3 consists of 14 residues. This CDR3 reads CASSPQESYTEAFF. DNA of the CDR3: TGCGCCAGCAGCCCGCAGGAGTCTTACACTGAAGCTTTCTTT.

The rearrangement links TRBV5-5 to TRBJ2-1, with D unresolved. CDR3 size: 15 residues. The germline gives CDR1 SGHKS, CDR2 YYEKEE (reference sequence). V lost 3 bases and J 4 bases, leaving 14 bases between the germline ends. The chain's CDR3 is CASSSPTKGYNEQFF. The CDR3 DNA is TGTGCCAGCAGCTCCCCCACGAAAGGGTACAATGAGCAGTTCTTC.

This sequence joins TRBV30 and TRBJ1-2; unclear D gene. Germline assignment: CDR1 GTSNPN and CDR2 SVGIG (reference sequence). V lost 5 bases, J lost 0 bases, and 4 bases lay in between. The CDR3 extends over 11 amino acids. The DNA of the CDR3 is TGTGCCTGGCAGACTAACTATGGCTACACCTTC. Amino acids: CAWQTNYGYTF.

The chain combines TRBV30 with TRBJ1-2, with a tentative D call TRBD1 (5 bases). This CDR3 is built from 14 residues. V lost 0 bases, J lost 8 bases, and 16 bases lay in between. Germline CDR1 and CDR2: GTSNPN and SVGIG (reference sequence). CDR3 region: CAWSVLQGLGGYTF. The CDR3 bases are TGTGCCTGGAGTGTACTCCAGGGACTGGGGGGCTACACCTTC.

This rearrangement joins TRBV12-5 to TRBJ1-2; no clear D gene. Germline V CDR1 and CDR2: LGHNT, FRNRAP. The CDR3 runs to 13 residues. V lost 4 bases to trimming and J lost 8 bases, with 14 bases between them. For the CDR3, the DNA is TGTGCTAGTGGTTCTCCGGGCCCCGGGGGCTACACCTTC. Amino acid sequence: CASGSPGPGGYTF.

The genes are TRBV28 and TRBJ2-5; the D gene is possibly TRBD2 (6 bases). Germline CDR1 reads MDHEN; CDR2 reads SYDVKM. The CDR3 consists of 17 residues. V lost 0 bases to trimming and J lost 5 bases, with 19 bases between them. CDR3 protein: CASSLWGGATRGETQYF. DNA of the CDR3: TGTGCCAGCAGTTTATGGGGCGGGGCAACAAGGGGTGAGACCCAGTACTTC.

This chain uses TRBV9 with TRBJ2-3; D possibly corresponds to TRBD2 (6 bases). Germline V lookup: CDR1 SGDLS, CDR2 YYNGEE. This CDR3 is built from 16 residues. Trimming removed 4 bases at V and 3 bases at J, with 18 bases between. CDR3 loop: CASSHGGAGLTDTQYF. Written as DNA, the CDR3 is TGTGCCAGCAGCCACGGTGGGGCGGGGTTGACAGATACGCAGTATTTT.

The rearrangement links TRBV12-3 or TRBV12-4 to TRBJ1-2, with 10 bases aligning to TRBD1. This CDR3 is built from 13 residues. Trimming cost V 6 bases and J 6 bases; bases outside gene matches: 4. DNA of the CDR3: TGTGCCAGCAGGCACGACAGGGGGCATGGCTACACCTTC. Translating gives CASRHDRGHGYTF.

V usage is TRBV5-1 and J usage is TRBJ2-3, with unresolved D. This CDR3 has 14 residues. With 0 bases removed from V and 3 bases from J, the gap between germline ends came to 8 bases. Germline V gives CDR1 SGHRS, CDR2 YFSETQ. CDR3 in DNA: TGCGCCAGCAGCTTGGACTGGGCTACAGATACGCAGTATTTT. Translated, it gives CASSLDWATDTQYF.

The gene calls are TRBV28 and TRBJ1-2; no clear D gene. This CDR3 comprises 12 residues. Germline assignment: CDR1 MDHEN and CDR2 SYDVKM. Trimming removed 11 bases from V and 5 bases from J, with 15 bases in between. CDR3 residues: CASWVSTYGYTF. CDR3 sequence (DNA): TGTGCCTCCTGGGTTTCGACTTATGGCTACACCTTC.

The CDR3 DNA follows: TGTGCCAGCAGCCCCGGACTAGCGGGGGCCTCGAGCTCCTACAATGAGCAGTTCTTC. Residues: CASSPGLAGASSSYNEQFF. This sequence joins TRBV4-2 and TRBJ2-1; TRBD2 agrees at 13 bases. V was clipped by 4 bases and J by 0 bases; unmatched bases: 9. The CDR3 length is 19 residues. Germline CDR1 LGHNA, CDR2 YNFKEQ.

The chain couples TRBV7-2 to TRBJ1-2; D is possibly TRBD1 (5 bases). This CDR3 contains 15 residues. Trimming stripped 3 bases from V and 8 bases from J, with 19 bases between. Germline assignment: CDR1 SGHTA and CDR2 FQGNSA. The CDR3 nucleotides are TGTGCCAGCAGCTTGGGAGCGCAGGGTTCTTACGGCTACACCTTC. Protein product: CASSLGAQGSYGYTF.

In its sample, this clone was seen a few times. This sequence joins TRBV28 and TRBJ1-1, with D possibly being TRBD1 (5 bases). The CDR3 has 13 amino acids. Germline V gene data show CDR1 as MDHEN and CDR2 as SYDVKM. V lost 5 bases, J lost 4 bases, and 11 bases lay in between. Written as DNA, the CDR3 is TGTGCCAGCAGTCCGGGACGGATCACTGAAGCTTTCTTT. This gives the protein CASSPGRITEAFF.

The J gene is TRBJ1-2, the V gene TRBV6-6, with D possibly being TRBD1 (6 bases). Germline CDR1 MNHNY, CDR2 SVGAGI (reference sequence). Trimming removed 2 bases from V and 3 bases from J, with 13 bases in between. The CDR3 covers 15 residues. The DNA for the CDR3 is TGTGCCAGCAGTTACGACGACAGGCTCTACTATGGCTACACCTTC. Its protein is CASSYDDRLYYGYTF.